This T cell receptor (beta chain) was recovered during a study of blood T cells in healthy people across ages. The study, taken as a whole, reports: The long-lived group displayed more naive CD4+ cells, plus higher diversity, than the aged donors did.

Worth noting for this clonotype: What it recognizes is unknown. One junction end disagrees with the germline gene, perhaps due to a read error.

Primed by a sample-barcoded 5' primer and a J-beta primer mix, a second PCR proceeded for 7 to 11 cycles. The authors tagged each cDNA molecule using a template-switch adaptor with 12 random nucleotides. Via MiXCR, TCRdb re-called the 5' RACE reads, giving one row per CDR3 protein. Of 750,000 to 1,000,000 distinct CDR3 sequences listed, almost 30% are singletons. Per the germline V gene, CDR1 is DFQATT and CDR2 is SNEGSKA (reference sequence). The CDR3 has 13 amino acids. The authors extracted at least 5 micrograms of total RNA per sample. These data also formed part of another study, on T cells of mothers and their children. That paper states: In each mother, TCR beta CDR3 reads exceeded 9 million; in each child, they numbered a few million.

The TCR was taken from a middle-aged woman in good health. Sequencing input: blood. This rearrangement joins TRBV20-1 to TRBJ2-1, with 7 nucleotides matching TRBD1. CDR3 protein: CSAGQVPLDERFF. The CDR3 DNA sequence: TGCAGTGCTGGACAGGTCCCTCTCGATGAGCGGTTCTTC.